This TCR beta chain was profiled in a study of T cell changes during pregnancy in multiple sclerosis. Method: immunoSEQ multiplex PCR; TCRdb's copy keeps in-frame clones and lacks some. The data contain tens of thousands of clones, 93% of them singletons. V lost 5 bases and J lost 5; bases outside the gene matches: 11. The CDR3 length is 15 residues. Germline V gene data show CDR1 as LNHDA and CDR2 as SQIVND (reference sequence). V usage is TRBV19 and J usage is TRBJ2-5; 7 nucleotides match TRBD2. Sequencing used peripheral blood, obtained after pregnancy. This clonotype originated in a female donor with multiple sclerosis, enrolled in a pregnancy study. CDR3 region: CASSGEGRVMETQYF. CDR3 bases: TGTGCCAGTAGTGGGGAAGGGAGGGTGATGGAGACCCAGTACTTC.